This T cell receptor beta chain was observed in a study of cytomegalovirus exposure and HLA in healthy donors. Whole-study results and caveats: In a later analysis, CMV-associated beta chains were mostly HLA-associated, it appeared. CMV serostatus was the only immune exposure information that was available. Other equally common chains were less clonally expanded than HLA-associated TCR beta chains, a later analysis showed.

The PCR used 60 Vbeta and 13 Jbeta primers. Original methodology: Approximately 12 million of 80 million to 85 million unique TCR beta chains were shared, per a later count. TCRdb's copy holds only in-frame clones and misses some; the assay was immunoSEQ multiplex PCR. For V, J and clone size, that table is used; D and trimming come from the DNA. The table shows under 150,000 clones, with about 80% occurring only once. Concerning this clone itself: The antigen is not known.

The CDR3 runs 13 residues. From germline, CDR1 is LNHNV and CDR2 YYDKDF (reference sequence). V was clipped by 1 base and J by 9 bases, with 10 bases between them. The clonotype was recovered from a woman aged 50 to 60 in good health and CMV-seronegative. The rearrangement joins TRBV15 to TRBJ2-1; D is unclear. The sequenced sample consisted of PBMCs. CDR3 in DNA: TGTGCCACCAGCAGAGCTTCTTTCAGTGAGCAGTTCTTC. Translated: CATSRASFSEQFF.